This T cell receptor (beta chain) was retrieved from a study of blood T cells in healthy people across ages. General observations from the study: Because donor CMV status was unknown, expanded clonotype changes were possibly confounded. Unsorted PBMCs prevented conclusive naive versus antigen-experienced comparison.

For the second PCR, which ran for about 6 to 11 cycles, a sample-barcoded 5' primer and a J-beta primer mix were used. A single record per CDR3 protein comes from TCRdb applying MiXCR to the 5' RACE reads. The sample comprises roughly 1.5 million distinct CDR3 sequences, 35% to 45% of which are singletons, and 4% rests with the top ten. This clonotype turned up a few times. The antigen remains unidentified. The CDR3 runs 13 residues. Germline V lookup: CDR1 SQVTM, CDR2 ANQGSEA. J gave up 13 bases and V 4 bases, and 11 bases lay outside the gene matches. J is TRBJ2-4 and V is TRBV29-1, with TRBD2 matching 9 bases. Sequences were obtained from blood. The clonotype comes from a woman between 18 and 30 years old in good health. The CDR3 nucleotides are TGCAGCGTTGGCTCCGGACTAGCGTCAGAGCAGTACTTC. Amino acid sequence: CSVGSGLASEQYF.